Below, 17 T cell receptor beta chains from the same sample are listed, as sequenced in a study of blood T cell repertoires in COVID-19. Measured with immunoSEQ multiplex PCR; TCRdb has only the in-frame clones, and not every one. The sample lists more than 70,000 clones; about four fifths were seen once. Material for sequencing was peripheral blood. These receptor sequences come from a human donor in a cohort sampled during active COVID-19.

CDR3 DNA sequence: TGTGCCAGCAGTAGACTAGCGGGAGGCCATATCGGGGAGCTGTTTTTT. Translation: CASSRLAGGHIGELFF. The chain is built from TRBV28 and TRBJ2-2, with TRBD2 matching 13 bases. Trimming removed 5 bases from V and 7 bases from J; junction bases left unmatched: 7. In germline, CDR1 is MDHEN, CDR2 SYDVKM. The CDR3 is 16 residues long.

This chain uses TRBV7-6 with TRBJ2-3, with 11 bases that match TRBD2. The length of the CDR3 is 17 residues. With 3 bases clipped from V and 2 bases from J, the junction kept 7 bases outside the gene matches. Germline V gene data show CDR1 as SGHVS and CDR2 as FNYEAQ. The CDR3 region is CASSFLAGGENTDTQYF. The DNA of the CDR3 is TGTGCCAGCAGCTTCTTAGCGGGGGGGGAGAACACAGATACGCAGTATTTT.

This chain connects TRBV11-2 to TRBJ2-7; D is possibly TRBD1 (5 bases). The V end was cut by 5 bases, the J end by 2 bases, with 13 bases between. CDR1 is SGHAT, CDR2 FQNNGV, per germline. This CDR3 is built from 14 residues. CDR3 DNA sequence: TGTGCCAGCAGCCCCCCCAGGGCCCCCTACGAGCAGTACTTC. It yields the protein CASSPPRAPYEQYF.

The chain employs TRBV19 and TRBJ1-6, with D unclear. Germline V CDR1 and CDR2: LNHDA, SQIVND (reference sequence). The CDR3 totals 14 residues. V was pared by 4 bases and J by 5 bases, with 9 bases between. CDR3: CASSRPGNNSPLHF. The CDR3 nucleotides are TGTGCCAGTAGTAGGCCGGGAAATAATTCACCCCTCCACTTT.

The rearrangement links TRBV19 to TRBJ1-5; 7 positions match TRBD1. Germline V gene data show CDR1 as LNHDA and CDR2 as SQIVND (reference sequence). J lost 6 bases, V lost 2 bases, and 7 bases had no gene match. The CDR3 sequence is 15 residues long. CDR3 DNA: TGTGCCAGTAGTATACCAGGGGGAAGTGGTCAGCCCCAGCATTTT. Amino acid sequence: CASSIPGGSGQPQHF.

The chain combines TRBV9 with TRBJ2-1; 7 nucleotides match TRBD2. CDR3 length: 15 residues. Looked up from germline, CDR1 is SGDLS and CDR2 is YYNGEE. V gave up 1 base and J gave up 6 bases; unmatched junction bases: 7. CDR3 DNA sequence: TGTGCCAGCAGCGTAACCCCTGGCGGGAGCAATGAGCAGTTCTTC. Translated, it gives CASSVTPGGSNEQFF.

The rearrangement links TRBV3-1 (or the pseudogene TRBV3-2) to TRBJ2-7, with 10 positions matching TRBD2. The V and J ends lost 1 base and 0 bases, in that order; junction bases with no gene match: 6. The CDR3 loop spans 17 amino acids. Germline CDR1 LGHDT, CDR2 YNNKEL (reference sequence). The CDR3 loop reads CASSQVTSGRISYEQYF. CDR3 nucleotide sequence: TGTGCCAGCAGCCAAGTGACTAGCGGGCGTATCTCCTACGAGCAGTACTTC.

The J gene is TRBJ2-7, the V gene TRBV18, with a tentative D call TRBD2 (7 bases). Germline CDR1 KGHSH, CDR2 LQKENI. The CDR3 length is 19 residues. Trimming removed 3 bases at V and 3 bases at J, with 27 bases between. The CDR3 bases are TGTGCCAGCTCACCGACCCAACCAAGGAGGTGGGAGGGGGTCTACGAGCAGTACTTC. Residues: CASSPTQPRRWEGVYEQYF. Based on the CDR3 plus reference TRBV18 and TRBJ2-7, the full variable domain is NAGVMQNPRHLVRRRGQEARLRCSPMKGHSHVYWYRQLPEEGLKFMVYLQKENIIDESGMPKERFSAEFPKEGPSILRIQQVVRGDSAAYFCASSPTQPRRWEGVYEQYFGPGTRLTVT.

V is TRBV11-3 and J is TRBJ2-2; no definite D call. The V end was cut by 5 bases, the J end by 0 bases, with 10 bases between. CDR1 and CDR2 from the germline V gene are SGHNT and YENEEA. The CDR3 contains 15 residues. The CDR3 DNA sequence: TGTGCCAGCAGCCGCGGCGGAGCGAACACCGGGGAGCTGTTTTTT. Translating gives CASSRGGANTGELFF.

The V call is TRBV18, the J call TRBJ1-2, with D perhaps TRBD1 (5 bases). CDR3 length equals 14 residues. Germline loops: CDR1 KGHSH, CDR2 LQKENI. V lost 0 bases and J lost 6, with 11 bases in between. Here the CDR3 DNA reads TGTGCCAGCTCACCACCGATCGGGGGAAATGGCTACACCTTC. The encoded protein is CASSPPIGGNGYTF.

The chain links TRBV6-1 to TRBJ2-5, with a possible D match to TRBD2 (5 bases). Looked up from germline, CDR1 is MNHNS and CDR2 is SASEGT. The CDR3 is 15 residues long. Trimming removed 2 bases from V and 6 bases from J, with 16 bases in between. In nucleotides, the CDR3 is TGTGCCAGCAGTGAATACTTACACGGGATAAAGACCCAGTACTTC. Residues: CASSEYLHGIKTQYF.

The chain uses TRBV28 and TRBJ2-2; D might be TRBD2 (6 bases). The germline CDR1 and CDR2 sequences are MDHEN and SYDVKM. The ends were cut back, 6 bases at V and 2 bases at J, with 13 bases in the middle. The CDR3 is made up of 15 amino acids. DNA for the CDR3: TGTGCCAGCAGCCCCGGGACTGATAACACCGGGGAGCTGTTTTTT. Protein: CASSPGTDNTGELFF.

The gene calls are TRBV19 and TRBJ2-2, with 7 nucleotides matching TRBD2. This CDR3 is built from 15 residues. Looked up from germline, CDR1 is LNHDA and CDR2 is SQIVND (reference sequence). The V and J ends lost 3 bases and 4 bases, in that order; junction bases with no gene match: 5. CDR3 nucleotides: TGTGCCAGTAGTATTAGGGGACTAACCACCGGGGAGCTGTTTTTT. This translates into CASSIRGLTTGELFF.

The chain has TRBV9 and TRBJ2-7; D ambiguous. Per the germline V gene, CDR1 is SGDLS and CDR2 is YYNGEE. With 0 bases removed from V and 0 bases from J, the gap between germline ends came to 7 bases. The CDR3 sequence is 14 residues long. The CDR3 DNA reads as TGTGCCAGCAGCGTAGCTTACAGCTCCTACGAGCAGTACTTC. Translation gives CASSVAYSSYEQYF.

This rearrangement joins TRBV28 to TRBJ1-2; perhaps TRBD1 as D (6 bases). With 1 base removed from V and 3 bases from J, the gap between germline ends came to 12 bases. Per the germline V gene, CDR1 is MDHEN and CDR2 is SYDVKM. The CDR3 loop spans 15 amino acids. CDR3 nucleotides: TGTGCCAGCAGTTTATCGGGGGGCGCGGACTATGGCTACACCTTC. Its protein is CASSLSGGADYGYTF.

This chain uses TRBV6-1 with TRBJ2-7; 10 bases are shared with TRBD2. Germline CDR1 MNHNS, CDR2 SASEGT. Losses at the gene ends were 3 bases for V and 8 bases for J; bases not matched to a gene: 13. This CDR3 is built from 16 residues. DNA for the CDR3: TGTGCCAGCAGTGATCTTTCTCGTCTAGCGGGAGAACAGCAGTACTTC. This codes for CASSDLSRLAGEQQYF.

CDR3 residues: CASSQSQENTEAFF. CDR3 in DNA: TGCGCCAGCAGCCAGAGTCAGGAGAACACTGAAGCTTTCTTT. The chain couples TRBV5-1 to TRBJ1-1, with D unclear. The CDR3 spans 14 residues. Trimming took off 4 bases at V and 1 base at J, with 11 bases between the two ends. Germline V lookup: CDR1 SGHRS, CDR2 YFSETQ.